The rows below give T cell receptor beta chains drawn from one sample of a study of T cells in Graves' hyperthyroidism and ophthalmopathy. TCRdb redid the calling of the multiplex PCR reads with MiXCR, one entry per CDR3 protein. The sample lists some 510,000 distinct CDR3 sequences, roughly 50% occurring once. Sequencing was done on a sample of peripheral blood or thyroid tissue (not recorded which). Every receptor here comes from a woman aged 18-35 years with Graves' hyperthyroidism. Each CDR3 is given with its conserved first and last residue. The D gene is left open where the match is weak. Rows may omit the clone size; those that give it use once, few, many or a size class.

NA,NA,TRBJ1-4,TRBV19,CASSIQGRGEKLFF,TGTGCCAGTAGTATCCAGGGTCGGGGTGAAAAACTGTTTTTT
TRBD1,NA,TRBJ1-2,TRBV25-1,CASLLDRANYGYTF,TGTGCCAGCTTACTGGACAGGGCGAACTATGGCTACACCTTC
TRBD1,few,TRBJ1-4,TRBV15,CATSSPGTGDEKLFF,TGTGCCACCAGCAGTCCCGGGACAGGGGATGAAAAACTGTTTTTT
NA,many,TRBJ1-2,TRBV14,CASSQGLIGARYTF,TGTGCCAGCAGCCAAGGGCTAATCGGCGCTCGCTACACCTTC
NA,NA,TRBJ1-2,TRBV10-3,CAISDQGPEGYTF,TGTGCCATCAGTGATCAGGGGCCGGAAGGCTACACCTTC
TRBD1,few,TRBJ1-2,TRBV9,CASSVAPGQGGYGYTF,TGTGCCAGCAGCGTCGCCCCGGGACAGGGAGGCTATGGCTACACCTTC
NA,many,TRBJ2-7,TRBV7-9,CASSLLAASYEQYF,TGTGCCAGCAGCCTCTTAGCGGCCTCCTACGAGCAGTACTTC
TRBD2,many,TRBJ2-5,TRBV24-1,CATSDSGLAGVRETQYF,TGTGCCACCAGTGATTCGGGACTAGCGGGAGTGAGAGAGACCCAGTACTTC
NA,few,TRBJ2-5,TRBV4-3,CASSQEARWGETQYF,TGCGCCAGCAGCCAAGAAGCTAGATGGGGAGAGACCCAGTACTTC
TRBD2,few,TRBJ2-2,TRBV19,CASAGLARELFF,TGTGCCAGTGCGGGACTAGCCCGGGAGCTGTTTTTT
NA,NA,TRBJ1-6,TRBV15,CATKFGGRGGSPLHF,TGTGCCACCAAGTTCGGTGGGAGGGGTGGTTCACCCCTCCACTTT
NA,NA,TRBJ1-2,TRBV29-1,CSVDVRDGDGYTF,TGCAGCGTTGACGTCCGGGACGGGGATGGCTACACCTTC
TRBD1,NA,TRBJ1-3,TRBV2,CASSEGTGTSGNTIYF,TGTGCCAGCAGTGAAGGGACAGGGACCTCTGGAAACACCATATATTTT
TRBD1,NA,TRBJ2-2,TRBV7-8,CASSLLGQGESELFF,TGTGCCAGCAGCTTATTGGGACAGGGAGAATCGGAGCTGTTTTTT
TRBD1,NA,TRBJ2-7,TRBV7-2,CASSHSGTASIYEQYF,TGTGCCAGCAGCCACTCCGGGACAGCGTCGATCTACGAGCAGTACTTC
NA,few,TRBJ1-2,TRBV7-9,CASSPTGYTF,TGTGCCAGCAGCCCTACTGGCTACACCTTC
TRBD1,NA,TRBJ2-5,TRBV20-1,CSARDRGQGYF,TGCAGTGCTAGAGATCGGGGACAGGGGTACTTC
NA,NA,TRBJ1-2,TRBV29-1,CSVVNRAHYGYTF,TGCAGCGTTGTAAACAGGGCCCACTATGGCTACACCTTC
TRBD1,NA,TRBJ1-5,TRBV7-2,CASSLPNGTGGNQPQHF,TGTGCCAGCAGCTTACCAAACGGGACAGGGGGGAATCAGCCCCAGCATTTT
TRBD1,NA,TRBJ1-1,TRBV5-1,CASSLRTGINTEAFF,TGCGCCAGCAGCCTTAGGACAGGAATTAACACTGAAGCTTTCTTT
NA,NA,TRBJ2-5,TRBV11-2,CASRPQGQETQYF,TGTGCCAGCAGACCACAGGGTCAAGAGACCCAGTACTTC
TRBD2,NA,TRBJ2-7,TRBV25-1,CASSVTGTSGIIYEQYF,TGCGCCAGCAGTGTAACCGGGACTAGCGGGATAATCTACGAGCAGTACTTC
NA,once,TRBJ1-1,TRBV25-1,CASRGYLRLEGTEAFF,TGTGCCAGCCGTGGTTACTTGAGGTTGGAGGGCACTGAAGCTTTCTTT
NA,few,TRBJ1-2,TRBV7-6,CASSSDNSNYGYTF,TGTGCCAGCAGCTCCGACAATTCTAACTATGGCTACACCTTC
NA,few,TRBJ2-5,TRBV14,CASNRWGEETQYF,TGTGCCAGCAATCGATGGGGGGAGGAGACCCAGTACTTC
TRBD2,NA,TRBJ2-7,TRBV29-1,CSVSGRANEQYF,TGCAGCGTTAGCGGGAGGGCCAACGAGCAGTACTTC
NA,NA,TRBJ2-7,TRBV7-3,CASSLGLTGLDEQYF,TGTGCCAGCAGCTTAGGTTTGACAGGTCTGGACGAGCAGTACTTC
TRBD2,NA,TRBJ2-7,TRBV12-3/TRBV12-4,CASTPTGGGAYEQYF,TGTGCCAGCACCCCCACTGGGGGAGGGGCCTACGAGCAGTACTTC
NA,NA,TRBJ1-5,TRBV7-6,CASSSAGGISNQPQHF,TGTGCCAGCAGCTCCGCGGGGGGTATTAGCAATCAGCCCCAGCATTTT
NA,many,TRBJ2-5,TRBV7-9,CASTRLEETQYF,TGTGCCAGCACCAGACTTGAAGAGACCCAGTACTTC
TRBD1,NA,TRBJ1-2,TRBV2,CADPGTGYGYTF,TGTGCCGATCCCGGGACAGGGTATGGCTACACCTTC
TRBD1,NA,TRBJ2-5,TRBV19,CASSSTGYLRETQYF,TGTGCCAGTAGCTCGACAGGGTACCTCCGTGAGACCCAGTACTTC
NA,NA,TRBJ1-4,TRBV20-1,CSARERVGAGEKLFF,TGCAGTGCTAGAGAGCGCGTGGGGGCGGGTGAAAAACTGTTTTTT
TRBD1,many,TRBJ1-5,TRBV2,CASSVTGGWKPQHF,TGTGCCAGCAGCGTCACAGGGGGCTGGAAGCCCCAGCATTTT
NA,many,TRBJ1-3,TRBV29-1,CSVDLAGLGNTIYF,TGCAGCGTTGACCTGGCAGGGCTCGGAAACACCATATATTTT
TRBD1,many,TRBJ1-2,TRBV15,CATSLDRGLYGYTF,TGTGCCACCAGCTTGGACAGGGGACTCTATGGCTACACCTTC
NA,NA,TRBJ2-2,TRBV20-1,CSARVVAGMSGELFF,TGCAGTGCTAGAGTCGTGGCGGGAATGTCCGGGGAGCTGTTTTTT
NA,NA,TRBJ1-5,TRBV29-1,CTGERGNQPQHF,TGCACCGGAGAAAGAGGGAATCAGCCCCAGCATTTT
TRBD1,many,TRBJ1-2,TRBV2,CASLRGSYTF,TGTGCCAGCCTCAGGGGGAGCTACACCTTC
NA,NA,TRBJ1-2,TRBV2,CASRTSGTGYGYTF,TGTGCCAGCAGGACTTCCGGGACCGGCTATGGCTACACCTTC
NA,few,TRBJ1-1,TRBV7-9,CASSQPGRRKTEAFF,TGTGCCAGCAGCCAACCGGGGAGAAGGAAAACTGAAGCTTTCTTT
NA,NA,TRBJ2-5,TRBV7-3,CASRRYQGPQETQYF,TGTGCCAGCAGGCGATATCAGGGGCCACAAGAGACCCAGTACTTC
TRBD1,many,TRBJ1-2,TRBV15,CATSRGATGDGYTF,TGTGCCACCAGCCGAGGTGCGACAGGGGATGGCTACACCTTC
TRBD1,NA,TRBJ1-4,TRBV11-1,CASSPRGDSDNEKLFF,TGTGCCAGCAGCCCCCGCGGGGACAGTGATAATGAAAAACTGTTTTTT